The present entry profiles one T cell receptor (beta chain) with its context. Its antigen is still unknown. Base qualities are missing; no much larger clone stands one base away. Distinct nucleotide sequences in the sample also encode this CDR3. The donors were healthy, HIV-negative adults who had no recently reported acute infections or vaccinations. All donors were Caucasian adults living in Nashville, Tennessee, USA. CD4+ T cells were enriched through magnetic negative selection, after which naive cells were positively selected on CD45RA and the remaining negative fraction served as the memory subset. After blood collection by leukapheresis, PBMCs were isolated using Ficoll-Histopaque density gradient centrifugation and then cryopreserved in the vapor phase of liquid nitrogen. Analytical flow cytometry was used to check the purity and quantity of each magnetically sorted T cell population. Genomic DNA was isolated from each sorted fraction and quantified by UV absorbance on a Nanodrop 2000c.

This record comes from a study of shared clonotypes between healthy human individuals (dated by TCRdb to about 2020). In the study overall: Three men and two women, aged 18 to 49 years, made up the cohort. Libraries were prepared and TCR repertoires were sequenced by different laboratories using diverse techniques, in order to increase sequencing depth and limit assay-specific biases. To estimate repertoire size and how much clonotypes are shared between individuals, the study performed deep sequencing of blood TCR repertoires from 4 to 6 healthy adults. Per donor, three plates each were used for CD4 naive and CD4 memory, two for CD8 naive, and one for CD8 memory. Per donor, leukapheresis produced somewhere between about 0.8 and 9 billion PBMCs.

Summary of the overall study and its limitations: Sharing across a few donors was observed for around 4.8% of naive CD4, around 3.5% of naive CD8, roughly 2.4% of memory CD4, and about 0.4% of memory CD8 clonotypes. Because the study included a small number of donors, the genetic and exposure-history diversity represented was limited. Clonotypes shared by all four sorted-subset donors showed higher generation probabilities than non-shared clonotypes. Larger estimated clonotype richness was generally found for naive subsets than for memory subsets. Rarefaction of sorted-subset datasets indicated incomplete sequencing despite the large sequencing depth. Sampling was limited to blood, and TCR repertoires in tissue likely differ from TCR repertoires in blood. Pairwise subsampling led to the expectation that sequencing depth would affect the degree of clonotype sharing among donors.

Trimmed from V: 7 bases; trimmed from J: 0 bases; junction bases lacking a gene match: 5. Spanning cysteine to phenylalanine, the CDR3 consists of 13 amino acids. CDR3 DNA is the only sequence kept; it has 39 bases, read in frame from the first base. From the germline V gene, CDR1 is SQVTM and CDR2 is ANQGSEA. Using the deep immunoSEQ assay, multiplex PCR amplified TCR CDR3 regions from genomic DNA. Extracted genomic DNA from each cell subset was distributed evenly across all wells of several immunoSEQ 96-well plates, and each plate was treated as a replicate. For sorted subsets, each replicate PCR was loaded with around 200 ng genomic DNA, equivalent to 32,000 or so T cell genomes. Purified libraries were quantified with a Qubit 3.0 fluorometer, sized on a Bioanalyzer 2100, and re-quantified with the KAPA Library Quantification kit. Each immunoSEQ 96-well plate was sequenced on its own single-read 150-cycle Illumina NextSeq 550 flow cell. In the source study's methods: The immunoSEQ output contained only junctional sequences without quality scores, so filtering could not match that applied to full-length reads. To assign V/J genes and CDR3, sequences were annotated against IMGT germline references using PyIR, a Python wrapper for IgBLAST v1.9. Reads were filtered out if the reads had weak V/J assignments (E-value above 1e-6), no CDR3, stop codons, out-of-frame junctions, or ambiguous translated residues. V3J clonotypes were defined as sequences sharing the same inferred V gene, J gene, and CDR3 amino acid sequence. Percentage overlap between repertoires was calculated by dividing the number of shared unique clonotypes by the size of the smaller repertoire. RTK rarefaction, the Chao1 estimator, and Recon v2.1 estimates of unobserved clonotypes were used to assess repertoire richness. OLGA was used to compute generation probabilities for all TCRbeta clonotypes that the gDNA method yielded from a handful of donors. Entries here come from immuneACCESS through TCRdb and include only in-frame sequences with V and J called. Some clones fail to appear in such tables; in the studies checked, an unresolved V gene covers under half of the shortfall, and the cause of the remainder is unknown. V and J calls and clone size are as listed in that table; D and trimming were resolved from the DNA. The sample data list about 1.1 million clones, and around three quarters of these were observed just once. In total, the top ten clones hold 0.89% of the sample.

Sequenced input: memory CD4+ T cells from PBMCs. What the cell subset or site label conveys for this sample: CD45RA-negative fraction. The TCR sequence derives from a man aged 18 to 29 in good health. Some clones in this sample may be carry-over from other donors' samples. Recombination linked TRBV29-1 to TRBJ1-1, and TRBD1 matches 7 of the central bases. CDR3 loop: CSGRQGLNTEAFF. The DNA is as follows: TGCAGCGGCCGACAGGGACTGAACACTGAAGCTTTCTTT.